One T cell receptor beta chain is described in this entry. This sample is part of a study of shared T cell receptors in the human thymus. Some clones are missing from TCRdb's copy, which holds only in-frame ones; the method was immunoSEQ multiplex PCR. Among about 710,000 clones listed, 87% were seen once. The junction had 3 bases not matched to a gene; V was cut back by 4 bases and J by 9 bases. Germline loops: CDR1 KGHSH, CDR2 LQKENI. This CDR3 has 12 residues. Another study also made use of these data, one on human thymus T cells. Per that study: Healthy Finnish infants undergoing corrective surgery for congenital heart defects provided the donor material. Resections removed during corrective heart surgery provided the thymus tissue used.

V gene TRBV18 combines with J gene TRBJ2-1, with 7 bases identical to TRBD1. Sequenced: thymocytes. The sequence was obtained from a boy younger than two with a congenital heart defect. CDR3 amino acids: CASSQGAGEQFF. The CDR3 DNA reads as TGTGCCAGCTCACAGGGGGCAGGTGAGCAGTTCTTC.